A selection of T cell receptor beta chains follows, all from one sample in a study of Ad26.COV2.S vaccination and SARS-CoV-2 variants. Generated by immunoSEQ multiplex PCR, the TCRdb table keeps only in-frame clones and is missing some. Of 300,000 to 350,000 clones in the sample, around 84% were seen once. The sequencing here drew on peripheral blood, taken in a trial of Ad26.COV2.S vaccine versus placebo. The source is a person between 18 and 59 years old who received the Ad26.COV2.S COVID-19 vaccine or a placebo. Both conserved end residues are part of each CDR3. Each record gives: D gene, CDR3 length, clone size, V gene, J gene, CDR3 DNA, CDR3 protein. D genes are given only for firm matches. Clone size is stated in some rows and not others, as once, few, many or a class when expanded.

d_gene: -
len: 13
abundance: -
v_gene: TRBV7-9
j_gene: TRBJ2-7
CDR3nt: TGTGCCAGCAGCTTGGGAGCTTACTACGAGCAGTACTTC
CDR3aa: CASSLGAYYEQYF

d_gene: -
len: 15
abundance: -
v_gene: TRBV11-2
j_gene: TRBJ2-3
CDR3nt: TGTGCCAGCAGCCATGGTGGTAGCACTTCAGATACGCAGTATTTT
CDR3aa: CASSHGGSTSDTQYF

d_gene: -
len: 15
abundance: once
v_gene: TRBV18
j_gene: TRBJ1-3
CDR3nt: TGTGCCAGCTCACCCGATCAGGGCTCTGGAAACACCATATATTTT
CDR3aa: CASSPDQGSGNTIYF

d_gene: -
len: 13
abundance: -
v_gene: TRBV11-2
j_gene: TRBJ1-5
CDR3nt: TGTGCCAGCAGCTCCACAGTTAATCAGCCCCAGCATTTT
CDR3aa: CASSSTVNQPQHF

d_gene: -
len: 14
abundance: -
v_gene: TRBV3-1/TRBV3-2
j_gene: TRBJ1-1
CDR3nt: TGTGCCAGCAGCCAAGACGGCAGGGAAGGATATGCTTTCTTT
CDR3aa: CASSQDGREGYAFF

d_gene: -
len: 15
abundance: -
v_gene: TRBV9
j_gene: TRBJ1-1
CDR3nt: TGTGCCAGCAGCGTAGACCCATCAGCGGACACTGAAGCTTTCTTT
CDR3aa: CASSVDPSADTEAFF

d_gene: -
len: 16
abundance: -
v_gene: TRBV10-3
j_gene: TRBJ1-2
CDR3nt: TGTGCCATCAGTGAGCAACAGGCCCCAATGGGCTATGGCTACACCTTC
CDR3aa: CAISEQQAPMGYGYTF

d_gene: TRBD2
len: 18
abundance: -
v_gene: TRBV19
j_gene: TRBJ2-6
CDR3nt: TGTGCCAGTAGTATTGGCGCTAGCGGGGGCTCTGGGGCCAACGTCCTGACTTTC
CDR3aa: CASSIGASGGSGANVLTF

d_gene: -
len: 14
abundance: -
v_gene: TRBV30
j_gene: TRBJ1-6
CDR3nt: TGTGCCTGTTCAGGGCCCGGTAAAGGGTCACCCCTCCACTTT
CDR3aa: CACSGPGKGSPLHF

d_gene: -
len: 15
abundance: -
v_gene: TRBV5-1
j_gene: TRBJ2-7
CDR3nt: TGCGCCAGCAGCTTGTTTCCAGGTAGCTCCTACGAGCAGTACTTC
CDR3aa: CASSLFPGSSYEQYF

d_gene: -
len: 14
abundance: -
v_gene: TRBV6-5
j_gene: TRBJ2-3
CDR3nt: TGTGCCAGCATCCCCAACAGAGACACAGATACGCAGTATTTT
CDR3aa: CASIPNRDTDTQYF

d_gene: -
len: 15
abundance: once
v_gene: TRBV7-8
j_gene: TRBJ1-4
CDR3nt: TGTGCCAGCAGCTTAGGTCAGGGGAATAATGAAAAACTGTTTTTT
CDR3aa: CASSLGQGNNEKLFF

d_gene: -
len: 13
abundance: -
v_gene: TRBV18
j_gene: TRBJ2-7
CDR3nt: TGTGCCAGCTCACCACCGGCGACTTGGGAGCAGTACTTC
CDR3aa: CASSPPATWEQYF

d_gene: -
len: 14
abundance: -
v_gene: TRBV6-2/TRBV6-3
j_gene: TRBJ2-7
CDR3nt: TGTGCCAGCAGTTACTTTTCGTCAGGCCACGAGCAGTACTTC
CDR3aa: CASSYFSSGHEQYF

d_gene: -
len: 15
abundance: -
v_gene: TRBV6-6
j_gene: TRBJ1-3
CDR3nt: TGTGCCAGCAGTTACTCAGGGGACATCGGAAACACCATATATTTT
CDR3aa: CASSYSGDIGNTIYF

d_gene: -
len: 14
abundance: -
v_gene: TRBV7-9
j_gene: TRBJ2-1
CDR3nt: TGTGCCAGCAGCTTAGCATCCGGGTACAATGAGCAGTTCTTC
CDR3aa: CASSLASGYNEQFF

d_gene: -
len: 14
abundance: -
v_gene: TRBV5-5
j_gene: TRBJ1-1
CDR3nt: TGTGCCAGCAGCAACGGGGCCATGAACACTGAAGCTTTCTTT
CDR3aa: CASSNGAMNTEAFF

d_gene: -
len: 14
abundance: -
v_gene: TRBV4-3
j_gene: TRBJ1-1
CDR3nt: TGCGCCAGCAGCCAGCCAACAGAGAACACTGAAGCTTTCTTT
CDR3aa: CASSQPTENTEAFF

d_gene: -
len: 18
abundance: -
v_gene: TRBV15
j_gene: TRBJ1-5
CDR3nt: TGTGCCACCAGCAGAGATGTGTCAGGGGTGGGCCGCAATCAGCCCCAGCATTTT
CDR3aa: CATSRDVSGVGRNQPQHF

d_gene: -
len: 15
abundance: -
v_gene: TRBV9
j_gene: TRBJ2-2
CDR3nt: TGTGCCAGCACTGGGGGGAAGGGGTATTCCGGGGAGCTGTTTTTT
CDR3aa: CASTGGKGYSGELFF

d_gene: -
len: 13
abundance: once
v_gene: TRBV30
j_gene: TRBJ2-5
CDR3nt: TGTGCCTGGAGCCCGGACGGAATGGGGACCCAGTACTTC
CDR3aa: CAWSPDGMGTQYF

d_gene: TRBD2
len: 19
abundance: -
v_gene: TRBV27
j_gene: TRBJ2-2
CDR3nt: TGTGCCAGCAGTCAAACGGGGACTAGCGGGGGGGTCAGCACCGGGGAGCTGTTTTTT
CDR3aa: CASSQTGTSGGVSTGELFF

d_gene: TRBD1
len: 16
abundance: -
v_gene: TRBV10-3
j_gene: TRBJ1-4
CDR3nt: TGTGCCATCAGTGAGTCCGGGACAGGGATTAATGAAAAACTGTTTTTT
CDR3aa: CAISESGTGINEKLFF

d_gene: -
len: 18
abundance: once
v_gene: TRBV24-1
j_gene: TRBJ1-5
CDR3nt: TGTGCCACCAGTGATTCCCCATGGACAGAAGGGGCAAATCAGCCCCAGCATTTT
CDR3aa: CATSDSPWTEGANQPQHF

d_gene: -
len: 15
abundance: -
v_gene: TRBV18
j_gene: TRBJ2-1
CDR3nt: TGTGCCAGCTCACCAGCATCTAGGGGCGGAAATGAGCAGTTCTTC
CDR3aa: CASSPASRGGNEQFF

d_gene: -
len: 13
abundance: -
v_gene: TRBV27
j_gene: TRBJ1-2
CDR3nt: TGTGCCAGCAGCCCTAGACACCCGGGTGGCTACACCTTC
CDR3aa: CASSPRHPGGYTF

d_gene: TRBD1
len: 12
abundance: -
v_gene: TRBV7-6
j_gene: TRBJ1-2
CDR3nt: TGTGCCAGCAGCCCAGGGGGCTGGGGCTACACCTTC
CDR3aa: CASSPGGWGYTF

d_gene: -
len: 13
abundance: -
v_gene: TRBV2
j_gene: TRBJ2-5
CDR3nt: TGTGCCAGCAGTGAACTCCTACAAGAGACCCAGTACTTC
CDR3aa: CASSELLQETQYF

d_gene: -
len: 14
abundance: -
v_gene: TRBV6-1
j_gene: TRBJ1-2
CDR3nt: TGTGCCAGCAGTGAAGGGAGAAGCGCGAGTGGCTACACCTTC
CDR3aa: CASSEGRSASGYTF

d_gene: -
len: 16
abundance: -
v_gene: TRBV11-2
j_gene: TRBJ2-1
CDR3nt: TGTGCCAGCAGCGTATTTCAGGGTATTTCCTACAATGAGCAGTTCTTC
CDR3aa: CASSVFQGISYNEQFF

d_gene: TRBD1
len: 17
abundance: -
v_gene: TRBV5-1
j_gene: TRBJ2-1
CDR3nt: TGCACCAGCAGCTCCTTACCCCAGGGGGCCTCCTACAATGAGCAGTTCTTC
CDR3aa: CTSSSLPQGASYNEQFF

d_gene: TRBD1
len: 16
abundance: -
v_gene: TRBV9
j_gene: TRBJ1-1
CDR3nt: TGTGCCAGCAGCAATGCGCCGGGACAGGGGAACACTGAAGCTTTCTTT
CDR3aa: CASSNAPGQGNTEAFF

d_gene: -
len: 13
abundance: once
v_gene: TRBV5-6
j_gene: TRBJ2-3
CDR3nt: TGTGCCAGCAGCTTTTCGAAAGGGAGTGGGCAGTATTTT
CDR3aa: CASSFSKGSGQYF

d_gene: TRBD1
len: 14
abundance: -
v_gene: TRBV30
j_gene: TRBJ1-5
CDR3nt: TGTGCCTGGAGGCGGACAGGGGACAATCAGCCCCAGCATTTT
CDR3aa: CAWRRTGDNQPQHF

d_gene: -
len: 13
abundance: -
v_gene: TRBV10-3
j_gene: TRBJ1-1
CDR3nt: TGTGCCATCAGTGAGTTCGAACAGACTGAAGCTTTCTTT
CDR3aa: CAISEFEQTEAFF

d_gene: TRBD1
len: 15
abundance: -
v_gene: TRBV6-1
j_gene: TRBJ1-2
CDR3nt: TGTGCCAGCAGTGAAGCCGGACAGGGGAGCTATGGCTACACCTTC
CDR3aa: CASSEAGQGSYGYTF

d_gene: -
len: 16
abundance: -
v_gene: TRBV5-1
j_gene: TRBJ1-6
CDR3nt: TGCGCCAGCAGCTTGGACGGATCCGGTATGAATTCACCCCTCCACTTT
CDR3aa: CASSLDGSGMNSPLHF

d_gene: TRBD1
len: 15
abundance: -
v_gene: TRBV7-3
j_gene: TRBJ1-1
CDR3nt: TGTGCCAGCAGCTTAAGTGGCAGGGGGCAGGGTGAAGCTTTCTTT
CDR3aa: CASSLSGRGQGEAFF

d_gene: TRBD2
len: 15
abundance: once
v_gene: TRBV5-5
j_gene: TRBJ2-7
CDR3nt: TGTGCCAGCAGCGCGACTAGCGGGGGCTCCTACGAGCAGTACTTC
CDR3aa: CASSATSGGSYEQYF

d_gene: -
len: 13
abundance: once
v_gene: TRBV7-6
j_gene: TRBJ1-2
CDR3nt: TGTGCCAGCAGCCCAGGGCCGATCTATGGCTACACCTTC
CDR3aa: CASSPGPIYGYTF

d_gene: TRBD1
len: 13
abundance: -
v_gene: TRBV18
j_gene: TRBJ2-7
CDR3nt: TGTGCCAGCTCACCGACAGGGGCCTACGAGCAGTACTTC
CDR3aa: CASSPTGAYEQYF

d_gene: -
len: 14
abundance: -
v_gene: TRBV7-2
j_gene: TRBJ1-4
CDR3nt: TGTGCCAGCAGCTTGCATAAAATGGGTGAAAAACTGTTTTTT
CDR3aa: CASSLHKMGEKLFF

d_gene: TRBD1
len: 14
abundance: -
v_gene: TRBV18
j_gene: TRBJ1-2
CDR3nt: TGTGCCTCTAACCGGGACAGGGATAACTATGGCTACACCTTC
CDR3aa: CASNRDRDNYGYTF

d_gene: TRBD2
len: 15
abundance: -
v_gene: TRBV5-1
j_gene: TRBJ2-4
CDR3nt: TGCGCCAGCAGCACCGCGACTAGCGCCAAAAACATTCAGTACTTC
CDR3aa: CASSTATSAKNIQYF

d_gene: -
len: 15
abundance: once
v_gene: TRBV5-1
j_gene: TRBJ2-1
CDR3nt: TGCGCCAGCAGCTTCCAGGGGCAATCATACAATGAGCAGTTCTTC
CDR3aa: CASSFQGQSYNEQFF

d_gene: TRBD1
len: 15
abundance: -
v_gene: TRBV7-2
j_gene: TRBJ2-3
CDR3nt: TGTGCCAGCAGCAGATGGACAGGGGGCACAGATACGCAGTATTTT
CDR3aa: CASSRWTGGTDTQYF

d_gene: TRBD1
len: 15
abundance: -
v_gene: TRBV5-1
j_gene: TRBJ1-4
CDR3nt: TGCGCCAGCAGCTGGGCGGGACAGGGTGGTGGAAAACTGTTTTTT
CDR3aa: CASSWAGQGGGKLFF

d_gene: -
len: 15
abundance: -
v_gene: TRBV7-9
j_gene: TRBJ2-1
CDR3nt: TGTGCCAGCAGCGCCACAGGTTGGTCTTACAATGAGCAGTTCTTC
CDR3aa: CASSATGWSYNEQFF

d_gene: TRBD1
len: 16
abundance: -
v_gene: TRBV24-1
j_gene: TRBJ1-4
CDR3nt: TGTGCCACCACTCGGGGACAGGCCTGGGGGGATGAAAAACTGTTTTTT
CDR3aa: CATTRGQAWGDEKLFF

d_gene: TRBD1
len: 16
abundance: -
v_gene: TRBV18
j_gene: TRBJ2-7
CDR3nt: TGTGCCAGCTCACCAGGGACAGGACGAGGGTCCTACGAGCAGTACTTC
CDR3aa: CASSPGTGRGSYEQYF

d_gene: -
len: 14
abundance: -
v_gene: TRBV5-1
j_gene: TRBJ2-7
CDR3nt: TGCGCCAGCAGCTTTGGGGGCCGCTCCTACGAGCAGTACTTC
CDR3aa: CASSFGGRSYEQYF

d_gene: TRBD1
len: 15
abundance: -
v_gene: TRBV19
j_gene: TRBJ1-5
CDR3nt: TGTGCCAGTAGGGTTCCGGGACAGGGCAATCAGCCCCAGCATTTT
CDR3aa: CASRVPGQGNQPQHF

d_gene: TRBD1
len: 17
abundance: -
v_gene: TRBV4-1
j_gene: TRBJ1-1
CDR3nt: TGCGCCAGCAGCCAAATGCGGGACAGGGGATTAGGGACTGAAGCTTTCTTT
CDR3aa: CASSQMRDRGLGTEAFF

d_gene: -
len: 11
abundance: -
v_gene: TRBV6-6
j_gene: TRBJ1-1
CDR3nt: TGTGCCAGCAGTCCCTCGAGAGGAGCTTTCTTT
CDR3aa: CASSPSRGAFF

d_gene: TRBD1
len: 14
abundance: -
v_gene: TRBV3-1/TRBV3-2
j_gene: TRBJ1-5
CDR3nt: TGTGCCAGCAGCCCGACAGGGGGCAATCAGCCCCAGCATTTT
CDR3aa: CASSPTGGNQPQHF